These T cell receptor beta chains were read from a single sample in a study of shared clonotypes between healthy human individuals. Sequencing used immunoSEQ multiplex PCR; TCRdb keeps in-frame clones, though not all of them. This sample yields fewer than 850,000 clones, of which 72% are seen a single time; roughly 1.8% belongs to the top ten. Sequencing input: memory CD4+ T cells sorted from blood. These receptors were taken from a woman aged 25 to 39 in good health. The CDR3 runs from the conserved cysteine through the conserved F or W. Fields, in order: D gene, V gene, clone size, J gene, CDR3 protein, CDR3 DNA. A D gene is named only where the DNA matches it firmly. Expanded clones are given a class, and other clones once, few, many or no size at all.

.	TRBV19	.	TRBJ2-6	CASSIGRGLGANVLTF	TGTGCCAGTAGTATAGGACGGGGTCTGGGGGCCAACGTCCTGACTTTC
TRBD1	TRBV5-1	.	TRBJ1-4	CASSFTGGESYKLFF	TGCGCCAGCAGCTTTACAGGGGGCGAGTCGTATAAACTGTTTTTT
.	TRBV7-2	.	TRBJ2-7	CASSLMGLAAYEQYF	TGTGCCAGCAGCTTAATGGGTTTAGCGGCCTACGAGCAGTACTTC
TRBD2	TRBV7-2	.	TRBJ2-1	CASSGSGRVYNEQFF	TGTGCCAGCAGCGGCAGCGGGAGGGTCTACAATGAGCAGTTCTTC
TRBD1	TRBV6-6	.	TRBJ1-1	CASSYSGTGNTEAFF	TGTGCCAGCAGTTACTCCGGGACAGGGAACACTGAAGCTTTCTTT
.	TRBV15	.	TRBJ1-5	CATSRDGNQPQHF	TGTGCCACCAGCAGAGATGGTAATCAGCCCCAGCATTTT
.	TRBV7-9	.	TRBJ2-5	CASSYQTGKETQYF	TGTGCCAGCAGCTACCAAACAGGGAAAGAGACCCAGTACTTC
TRBD2	TRBV27	.	TRBJ2-1	CASLSGRTYNEQFF	TGTGCCAGTTTAAGCGGGAGGACTTACAATGAGCAGTTCTTC
.	TRBV19	.	TRBJ2-2	CASSWTESNTGELFF	TGTGCCAGTAGTTGGACAGAGTCGAACACCGGGGAGCTGTTTTTT
TRBD1	TRBV19	.	TRBJ2-3	CASSMSGQGEGGTDTQYF	TGTGCCAGTAGTATGTCCGGACAGGGCGAAGGGGGCACAGATACGCAGTATTTT
.	TRBV27	.	TRBJ2-7	CASSLEQHSYEQYF	TGTGCCAGCAGTCTCGAACAGCACTCCTACGAGCAGTACTTC
TRBD1	TRBV27	many	TRBJ1-2	CASRLQGADGYTF	TGTGCCAGCAGATTACAGGGGGCTGATGGCTACACCTTC
.	TRBV6-5	.	TRBJ2-2	CASRLRSLTGELFF	TGTGCCAGCAGGTTACGGAGCCTCACCGGGGAGCTGTTTTTT
.	TRBV19	few	TRBJ2-2	CASSIDLGEFGELFF	TGTGCCAGTAGTATAGATCTTGGAGAGTTTGGGGAGCTGTTTTTT
.	TRBV30	few	TRBJ2-5	CAWSVRGFQETQYF	TGTGCCTGGAGTGTACGGGGGTTCCAAGAGACCCAGTACTTC
.	TRBV21-1	.	TRBJ2-1	CASSRPGNNEQFF	TGTGCCAGCAGCCGCCCCGGCAACAATGAGCAGTTCTTC
.	TRBV9	.	TRBJ2-1	CASSLRWDEQFF	TGTGCCAGCAGCCTCCGGTGGGATGAGCAGTTCTTC
.	TRBV28	.	TRBJ2-7	CASSSATGSGFEQYF	TGTGCCAGCAGTTCCGCCACGGGGTCGGGGTTCGAGCAGTACTTC
.	TRBV7-1	.	TRBJ1-5	CASSFGVSNQPQHF	TGTGCCAGCAGCTTTGGAGTTAGCAATCAGCCCCAGCATTTT
TRBD2	TRBV9	.	TRBJ2-3	CASSVYGTSGVSTDTQYF	TGTGCCAGCAGCGTTTATGGGACTAGCGGGGTTAGCACAGATACGCAGTATTTT
TRBD1	TRBV29-1	.	TRBJ1-5	CSVADREWEPQHF	TGCAGCGTTGCGGACAGGGAATGGGAGCCCCAGCATTTT
.	TRBV7-9	.	TRBJ2-1	CASSPESGFGLYNEQFF	TGTGCCAGCAGCCCAGAGAGCGGGTTTGGCCTCTACAATGAGCAGTTCTTC
.	TRBV6-1	.	TRBJ2-7	CASSDCRVCEQYF	TGTGCCAGCAGTGACTGCAGGGTCTGCGAGCAGTACTTC
TRBD2	TRBV28	.	TRBJ2-7	CASTISGRNYEQYF	TGTGCCAGCACGATTAGCGGGAGGAACTACGAGCAGTACTTC
.	TRBV2	.	TRBJ1-2	CASNSGVGGYTF	TGTGCCAGCAACTCGGGGGTGGGTGGCTACACCTTC
TRBD1	TRBV15	.	TRBJ2-2	CATSRDRGQGRNGELFF	TGTGCCACCAGCAGAGATCGAGGACAGGGAAGGAACGGGGAGCTGTTTTTT
TRBD2	TRBV2	.	TRBJ2-7	CASRTSGAGGSEQYF	TGTGCCAGCAGGACCTCCGGCGCGGGAGGATCAGAGCAGTACTTC
.	TRBV5-1	few	TRBJ1-1	CASSGGAEGNTEAFF	TGCGCCAGCAGCGGAGGCGCTGAGGGGAACACTGAAGCTTTCTTT
TRBD1	TRBV28	.	TRBJ1-2	CASSLSPGQGSGYTF	TGTGCCAGCAGTTTATCCCCGGGACAGGGGTCCGGCTACACCTTC
.	TRBV5-4	.	TRBJ1-1	CASSLVRLQETNTEAFF	TGTGCCAGCAGCTTGGTCCGGCTCCAGGAAACGAACACTGAAGCTTTCTTT
TRBD1	TRBV18	.	TRBJ1-1	CASSPPQGESTEAFF	TGTGCCAGCTCACCACCACAGGGGGAGAGCACTGAAGCTTTCTTT
.	TRBV5-6	few	TRBJ2-5	CASSLLPSGVGVETQYF	TGTGCCAGCAGCTTGTTGCCAAGCGGAGTAGGGGTTGAGACCCAGTACTTC
TRBD2	TRBV11-2	.	TRBJ2-7	CASSLTGGLAGGTYEQYF	TGTGCCAGCAGCTTAACTGGGGGACTAGCGGGAGGGACCTACGAGCAGTACTTC
.	TRBV7-2	.	TRBJ2-1	CASSLEVRSYNEQFF	TGTGCCAGCAGCTTAGAGGTCCGTTCCTACAATGAGCAGTTCTTC
TRBD2	TRBV5-1	.	TRBJ2-2	CASSWGQTSGTNTGELFF	TGCGCCAGCAGCTGGGGGCAGACTAGCGGGACGAACACCGGGGAGCTGTTTTTT
TRBD1	TRBV6-5	.	TRBJ2-3	CASSYSMGQWPQYF	TGTGCCAGCAGTTACTCGATGGGACAGTGGCCGCAGTATTTT
TRBD1	TRBV7-9	.	TRBJ2-3	CASSSPTGSRDTQYF	TGTGCCAGCAGTTCCCCGACAGGGAGTAGGGATACGCAGTATTTT
.	TRBV28	.	TRBJ1-1	CASTDPGRMNTEAFF	TGTGCCAGCACTGATCCGGGACGGATGAACACTGAAGCTTTCTTT
.	TRBV2	.	TRBJ2-2	CASGGARGPTGELFF	TGTGCCAGCGGGGGGGCCAGGGGACCCACCGGGGAGCTGTTTTTT
TRBD2	TRBV7-9	.	TRBJ2-7	CASSPGLVQYEQYF	TGTGCCAGCAGCCCTGGACTAGTTCAGTACGAGCAGTACTTC
.	TRBV28	once	TRBJ2-1	CASSSRDNEQFF	TGTGCCAGCAGTTCTAGAGACAATGAGCAGTTCTTC
.	TRBV6-6	.	TRBJ2-7	CASVKGSGLYEQYF	TGTGCCAGCGTAAAAGGTAGCGGACTCTACGAGCAGTACTTC